This T cell receptor (beta chain) was observed in a study of T-cell memory formation after mild COVID-19. Whole-study results and caveats: Clones contracting day 15 to 85 were balanced CD4/CD8; later expanders leaned CD4+. SARS-CoV-2 specificity of second-wave clones peaking day 37 was unconfirmed.

Many counts were recorded for this clonotype. The antigen is undetermined. Germline CDR1 and CDR2: SGHTA and FQGNSA. V gave up 3 bases and J gave up 1 base, with 9 bases separating them. This CDR3 comprises 15 residues. Constant-segment primers and 5'RACE yielded cDNA libraries for TCR alpha and TCR beta, each carrying sample barcodes and UMIs. TCRdb independently ran MiXCR on the 5' RACE reads; one entry per CDR3 protein. In the table there are hundreds of thousands of distinct CDR3 sequences, approximately 15% of which are singletons. The chain uses TRBV7-2 and TRBJ2-2; D is ambiguous. Sequences were obtained from PBMCs or a T cell subset sorted from them (not recorded which). This TCR came from a man younger than 35 who had mild COVID-19 (a few samples of this study predate the infection). Cell type and time point are not known. CDR3: CASSLSLGNTGELFF. CDR3 sequence (DNA): TGTGCCAGCAGCTTGTCGCTGGGGAACACCGGGGAGCTGTTTTTT.